Shown below are 23 T cell receptor beta chains from a single sample sequenced in a study of blood T cell repertoires in COVID-19. Sequenced by immunoSEQ multiplex PCR; TCRdb stores in-frame clones only, minus some. The sample has fewer than 250,000 clones; approximately 82% are singletons. Sequenced material: peripheral blood. All receptors come from a woman over 75 with acute or convalescent COVID-19.

The chain joins TRBV15 to TRBJ1-1; possible D gene TRBD1, 5 bases. Per the germline V gene, CDR1 is LNHNV and CDR2 is YYDKDF (reference sequence). V lost 5 bases to trimming and J lost 1 base, with 17 bases between them. The CDR3 totals 16 residues. Written as DNA, the CDR3 is TGTGCCACCAGCGGTGGGAGGGGAACGGGGAACACTGAAGCTTTCTTT. Its translation: CATSGGRGTGNTEAFF.

This clone was seen a single time. J is TRBJ2-5 and V is TRBV12-3 or TRBV12-4; D perhaps matches TRBD2 (5 bases). V lost 6 bases to trimming and J lost 7 bases, with 15 bases between them. The CDR3 sequence is 13 residues long. CDR3 coding DNA: TGTGCCAGCAGCCCCGGGGTAGAAGGGACCCAGTACTTC. This codes for CASSPGVEGTQYF.

V usage is TRBV7-6 and J usage is TRBJ2-2; 9 bases are a match to TRBD2. Germline V gives CDR1 SGHVS, CDR2 FNYEAQ. The ends lost 5 bases at V and 6 bases at J; junction bases unmatched: 10. The CDR3 sequence is 16 residues long. CDR3 amino acids: CASSPVVAGVSGELFF. DNA of the CDR3: TGTGCCAGCAGCCCGGTGGTAGCGGGAGTATCCGGGGAGCTGTTTTTT. Drawing the rest from reference TRBV7-6 and TRBJ2-2, the complete variable domain is GAGVSQSPRYKVTKRGQDVALRCDPISGHVSLYWYRQALGQGPEFLTYFNYEAQQDKSGLPNDRFSAERPEGSISTLTIQRTEQRDSAMYRCASSPVVAGVSGELFFGEGSRLTVL.

The rearrangement joins TRBV27 to TRBJ2-3, with 9 bases fitting TRBD2. CDR1 is MNHEY and CDR2 is SMNVEV in the germline V gene (reference sequence). The CDR3 runs to 16 residues. V lost 5 bases to trimming and J lost 2 bases; unmatched junction nucleotides: 8. The CDR3 spells CASSPRPGLATDTQYF. DNA of the CDR3: TGTGCCAGCAGTCCCCGGCCGGGACTAGCCACAGATACGCAGTATTTT.

This clone was found once. V usage is TRBV5-4 and J usage is TRBJ1-4; no clear D gene. The CDR3 is 14 amino acids. The germline CDR1 and CDR2 sequences are SGHNT and YYREEE (reference sequence). The V end lost 4 bases, the J end lost 3 bases, and 10 bases lay between the germline ends. The CDR3 DNA sequence: TGTGCCAGCAGCAAAGAGGTTGCTAATGAAAAACTGTTTTTT. The encoded protein is CASSKEVANEKLFF.

The rearrangement joins TRBV5-4 to TRBJ2-5; no reliable D call. From germline, CDR1 is SGHNT and CDR2 YYREEE (reference sequence). V lost 0 bases and J 1 base, leaving 7 bases between the germline ends. This CDR3 spans 14 amino acids. This CDR3 is CASSLGGGQETQYF. For the CDR3, the DNA is TGTGCCAGCAGCTTGGGTGGCGGCCAAGAGACCCAGTACTTC.

The CDR3, as DNA: TGCAGTGCTAGTCCGGGTTTCAGCTCCTACAATGAGCAGTTCTTC. It yields the protein CSASPGFSSYNEQFF. This chain uses TRBV20-1 with TRBJ2-1; D is unclear. Looked up from germline, CDR1 is DFQATT and CDR2 is SNEGSKA (reference sequence). V was clipped by 3 bases and J by 0 bases, with 12 bases between them. The CDR3 extends over 15 amino acids.

The chain is built from TRBV24-1 and TRBJ1-5; 9 bases line up with TRBD1. The CDR3 covers 17 residues. V lost 4 bases to trimming and J lost 3 bases; unmatched junction nucleotides: 9. Per the germline V gene, CDR1 is KGHDR and CDR2 is SFDVKD. As DNA, the CDR3 is TGTGCCACCAGTGACCCCCGGACAGGGGTGAACAATCAGCCCCAGCATTTT. Its protein product is CATSDPRTGVNNQPQHF.

V gene TRBV30 combines with J gene TRBJ2-5; 7 bases are shared with TRBD1. Trimming took 2 bases from V and 3 from J; bases not matched to a gene: 3. The CDR3 totals 13 residues. From germline, CDR1 is GTSNPN and CDR2 SVGIG (reference sequence). The CDR3 sequence: CAWSRDRKETQYF. DNA of the CDR3: TGTGCCTGGAGTAGGGACAGAAAAGAGACCCAGTACTTC.

The chain links TRBV28 to TRBJ2-7; tentative D call: TRBD2 (6 bases). Germline V gene sequence: CDR1 MDHEN, CDR2 SYDVKM. V was trimmed by 4 bases and J by 4 bases, leaving 20 bases between them. This CDR3 contains 16 residues. The CDR3 region is CASSSTGGAMGYEQYF. CDR3 sequence (DNA): TGTGCCAGCAGTTCCACCGGGGGAGCTATGGGATACGAGCAGTACTTC.

As DNA, the CDR3 is TGTGCCAGCAGCCAAGATAGCTCCTACGAGCAGTACTTC. Protein sequence: CASSQDSSYEQYF. This rearrangement joins TRBV3-1 (or the pseudogene TRBV3-2) to TRBJ2-7; D is unclear. Deletions cut 0 bases from V and 0 bases from J, with 3 bases between. The CDR3 extends over 13 amino acids. Germline V gene data show CDR1 as LGHDT and CDR2 as YNNKEL (reference sequence).

This chain joins TRBV7-9 and TRBJ1-5, with TRBD1 matching 10 bases. The V gene end was trimmed by 1 base and the J gene end by 1 base; junction bases not matched to a gene: 1. Germline V gives CDR1 SEHNR, CDR2 FQNEAQ (reference sequence). The CDR3 sequence is 16 residues long. In DNA form, the CDR3 reads TGTGCCAGCAGCTTAGTGGGACAGGGGAGCAATCAGCCCCAGCATTTT. Its protein is CASSLVGQGSNQPQHF.

CDR3 in amino acids: CASSPTVETQYF. The CDR3 nucleotides are TGTGCCAGCAGTCCGACAGTGGAGACCCAGTACTTC. This chain uses TRBV6-5 with TRBJ2-5; D is perhaps TRBD1 (5 bases). The CDR3 has 12 amino acids. V gave up 5 bases and J gave up 5 bases, with 9 bases separating them. CDR1 MNHEY and CDR2 SVGAGI come from the germline V gene.

V is TRBV7-3 and J is TRBJ1-1; D gene unclear. Germline V lookup: CDR1 SGHTA, CDR2 FQGTGA. The CDR3 runs to 13 residues. Trimming removed 4 bases from V and 1 base from J, with 7 bases in between. This chain's CDR3 is CASSSQANTEAFF. The DNA for the CDR3 is TGTGCCAGCAGCTCCCAGGCGAACACTGAAGCTTTCTTT.

The chain employs TRBV29-1 and TRBJ2-1; D unclear. CDR1 and CDR2 (germline): SQVTM, ANQGSEA. Trimming stripped 2 bases from V and 2 bases from J, with 16 bases between. The CDR3 runs to 16 residues. CDR3 in DNA: TGCAGCGTTGAACCGACGACATATAAAACCTACAATGAGCAGTTCTTC. Protein: CSVEPTTYKTYNEQFF.

The rearrangement links TRBV5-4 to TRBJ1-4; tentatively, D is TRBD1 (6 bases). There are 14 residues in the CDR3. The V end was cut by 4 bases, the J end by 8 bases, with 15 bases between. Germline CDR1 is SGHNT and CDR2 is YYREEE (reference sequence). The CDR3 protein is CASSPGDRSEKLFF. CDR3 coding DNA: TGTGCCAGCAGCCCAGGGGACCGTTCCGAAAAACTGTTTTTT.

V is TRBV21-1 and J is TRBJ2-2; the table's D gene call, TRBD2, was not cross checked with the DNA. TRBV21-1 is a pseudogene segment. The CDR3 is made up of 22 amino acids. This chain's CDR3 is CASSKSQVRSLAGGPATGELFF. The CDR3 DNA follows: TGTGCCAGCAGCAAATCCCAGGTAAGGTCCCTAGCGGGGGGGCCGGCCACCGGGGAGCTGTTTTTT.

This chain links TRBV7-3 with TRBJ2-3, with 11 bases identical to TRBD2. The junction had 8 bases not matched to a gene; V was cut back by 5 bases and J by 4 bases. The CDR3 length is 16 residues. Germline V CDR1 and CDR2: SGHTA, FQGTGA. CDR3 amino acids: CASSDRTSGFSDTQYF. The CDR3 DNA reads as TGTGCCAGCAGCGACCGGACTAGCGGGTTCTCAGATACGCAGTATTTT.

The chain joins TRBV18 to TRBJ1-5; 8 bases line up with TRBD1. Trimming at V came to 3 bases and at J to 8 bases, leaving 9 bases not matched to a gene. This CDR3 comprises 15 residues. CDR1 and CDR2 from the germline V gene are KGHSH and LQKENI. The CDR3 loop is CASSPGQGGGEPQHF. DNA of the CDR3: TGTGCCAGCTCACCCGGACAGGGCGGCGGGGAGCCCCAGCATTTT.

This clone occurred a few times. This chain uses TRBV9 with TRBJ2-3; a weak D match, TRBD2 (5 bases). The CDR3 runs to 13 residues. Per the germline V gene, CDR1 is SGDLS and CDR2 is YYNGEE. V was shortened by 6 bases and J by 3 bases, with 11 bases between the two germline ends. The CDR3 nucleotides read TGTGCCAGCACTCGACCGGGGACAGATACGCAGTATTTT. The encoded protein is CASTRPGTDTQYF.

The CDR3 spells CASTNSGRSETQYF. The CDR3 DNA follows: TGTGCCAGTACTAATAGCGGGCGGTCGGAGACCCAGTACTTC. The V call is TRBV19, the J call TRBJ2-5; TRBD2 agrees at 7 bases. Trimming removed 7 bases from V and 5 bases from J; junction bases left unmatched: 10. Per the germline V gene, CDR1 is LNHDA and CDR2 is SQIVND (reference sequence). CDR3 length equals 14 residues.

V is TRBV7-2 and J is TRBJ2-5; D is possibly TRBD1 (6 bases). CDR1 and CDR2 from the germline V gene are SGHTA and FQGNSA. V lost 5 bases, J lost 4 bases, and 17 bases lay in between. This CDR3 comprises 15 residues. The CDR3 spells CASSVWTARTETQYF. CDR3 in DNA: TGTGCCAGCAGCGTATGGACAGCGAGGACAGAGACCCAGTACTTC.

This clone came up once. This rearrangement joins TRBV3-1 (or the pseudogene TRBV3-2) to TRBJ2-7; D possibly corresponds to TRBD1 (5 bases). In germline, CDR1 is LGHDT, CDR2 YNNKEL (reference sequence). The CDR3 covers 13 residues. V lost 4 bases and J 6 bases, leaving 13 bases between the germline ends. The CDR3 region has the DNA TGTGCCAGCAGCCGTAGGGGTTCGGGCGAGCAGTACTTC. As protein: CASSRRGSGEQYF.